These 22 T cell receptor beta chains came from one sample sequenced in a study of shared clonotypes between healthy human individuals. The assay was immunoSEQ multiplex PCR, and TCRdb's table has in-frame clones only and misses some. This sample yields about 1.5 million clones, of which around 98% are seen a single time; 0.4% to 0.45% belongs to the top ten. The source material was naive CD4+ T cells sorted from blood. Described subset: CD45RA+ positively selected. Every receptor here comes from a man younger than 40 in good health.

This clone appeared a single time. This chain uses TRBV7-2 with TRBJ2-6; D is possibly TRBD1 (6 bases). The CDR3 covers 15 residues. V lost 4 bases, J lost 2 bases, and 9 bases lay in between. The V gene's germline CDR1 is SGHTA and CDR2 FQGNSA. This chain's CDR3 is CASSWTVTGANVLTF. The CDR3 DNA sequence: TGTGCCAGCAGCTGGACAGTTACTGGGGCCAACGTCCTGACTTTC. Based on the CDR3 plus reference TRBV7-2 and TRBJ2-6, the full variable domain is GAGVSQSPSNKVTEKGKDVELRCDPISGHTALYWYRQSLGQGLEFLIYFQGNSAPDKSGLPSDRFSAERTGGSVSTLTIQRTQQEDSAVYLCASSWTVTGANVLTFGAGSRLTVL.

This clone has only one observation. This rearrangement joins TRBV7-8 to TRBJ2-3; 8 bases are shared with TRBD2. This CDR3 has 14 residues. V shed 7 bases and J 4 bases; nucleotides not matched to a gene: 7. Germline CDR1 reads SGHVS; CDR2 reads FQNEAQ. CDR3 sequence (DNA): TGTGCCAGCAAAGCGGGAGAATCTGCAGATACGCAGTATTTT. Translating it yields CASKAGESADTQYF.

This chain links TRBV5-1 with TRBJ2-3; possible D gene TRBD1, 5 bases. Trimming pared 2 bases from V and 2 bases from J, leaving 12 bases between. Per germline, CDR1 SGHRS and CDR2 YFSETQ. This CDR3 is 15 amino acids long. The CDR3 nucleotides read TGCGCCAGCAGCTTTCGACAGTCTTCCACAGATACGCAGTATTTT. This encodes CASSFRQSSTDTQYF.

This sequence joins TRBV11-3 and TRBJ2-3; 10 bases fit TRBD2. With 4 bases clipped from V and 3 bases from J, the junction kept 19 bases outside the gene matches. Germline V gives CDR1 SGHNT, CDR2 YENEEA. The CDR3 contains 20 residues. Here the CDR3 DNA reads TGTGCCAGCAGCTCCTATTTCCCTAGCGGGAGCCTATGCACGACAGATACGCAGTATTTT. Protein: CASSSYFPSGSLCTTDTQYF.

This clone appeared a single time. The chain links TRBV5-1 to TRBJ2-3; TRBD2 matches 8 bases. This CDR3 spans 14 amino acids. CDR1 is SGHRS, CDR2 YFSETQ, per germline. Losses at the gene ends were 9 bases for V and 5 bases for J; bases not matched to a gene: 11. CDR3 loop: CATRVGREVDTQYF. CDR3 sequence (DNA): TGCGCCACCCGAGTCGGGAGGGAGGTAGATACGCAGTATTTT.

Note on this clone: Other nucleotide sequences from this sample produce the same CDR3. The rearrangement joins TRBV7-9 to TRBJ1-1; TRBD1 might be the D (6 bases). V shed 1 base and J shed 4 bases, with 7 bases lying between them. This CDR3 contains 13 residues. CDR1 and CDR2 (germline): SEHNR, FQNEAQ (reference sequence). The chain's CDR3 is CASSLEQGTEAFF. The CDR3 nucleotides read TGTGCCAGCAGCTTAGAACAGGGCACTGAAGCTTTCTTT.

The chain carries TRBV7-3 and TRBJ2-7, with TRBD1 as a possible D gene (5 bases). Germline V gene lookup returns CDR1 SGHTA and CDR2 FQGTGA. The length of the CDR3 is 14 residues. The V gene lost 2 bases and the J gene lost 2 bases, with 10 bases spanning the gap. The CDR3 is CASSLQGGPYEQYF. DNA for the CDR3: TGTGCCAGCAGCTTACAGGGCGGACCCTACGAGCAGTACTTC. The full variable domain, in which reference TRBV7-3 and TRBJ2-7 provide the parts outside the CDR3, is GAGVSQTPSNKVTEKGKYVELRCDPISGHTALYWYRQSLGQGPEFLIYFQGTGAADDSGLPNDRFFAVRPEGSVSTLKIQRTERGDSAVYLCASSLQGGPYEQYFGPGTRLTVT.

The V and J genes are TRBV9 and TRBJ1-3, with 7 bases fitting TRBD1. From germline, CDR1 is SGDLS and CDR2 YYNGEE. CDR3 size: 14 residues. The V and J ends lost 4 bases and 2 bases, in that order; junction bases with no gene match: 3. The DNA of the CDR3 is TGTGCCAGCAGCCCGGGACAGCCTGGAAACACCATATATTTT. It yields the protein CASSPGQPGNTIYF.

The chain combines TRBV27 with TRBJ2-3; 10 bases map to TRBD2. V gave up 6 bases and J gave up 2 bases; unmatched junction bases: 5. This CDR3 comprises 15 residues. CDR1 and CDR2 (germline): MNHEY, SMNVEV (reference sequence). The CDR3: CASRSGRAPTDTQYF. The CDR3, as DNA: TGTGCCAGCAGAAGCGGGAGGGCCCCCACAGATACGCAGTATTTT.

The rearrangement joins TRBV28 to TRBJ1-2; 8 positions agree with TRBD1. CDR1 MDHEN and CDR2 SYDVKM come from the germline V gene. The CDR3 is 14 residues long. J lost 1 base, V lost 10 bases, and 8 bases had no gene match. The CDR3 region has the DNA TGTGCCACCCACAGGGGGTTTCTTAACTATGGCTACACCTTC. Its translation is CATHRGFLNYGYTF.

The chain carries TRBV27 and TRBJ1-1, with 9 bases lining up with TRBD1. Trimming at V came to 6 bases and at J to 5 bases, leaving 10 bases not matched to a gene. Germline V lookup: CDR1 MNHEY, CDR2 SMNVEV (reference sequence). The CDR3 is made up of 15 amino acids. As DNA, the CDR3 is TGTGCCAGCAGACCTACAGGGGGCGTGATGACTGAAGCTTTCTTT. It specifies CASRPTGGVMTEAFF.

The rearrangement joins TRBV4-1 to TRBJ2-7; D possibly corresponds to TRBD1 (6 bases). The CDR3 runs to 15 residues. Germline CDR1 is MGHRA and CDR2 is YSYEKL. Trimming cost V 1 base and J 5 bases, with 15 bases left between them. This chain's CDR3 is CASSQVWTASHEQYF. CDR3 DNA: TGCGCCAGCAGCCAAGTCTGGACAGCATCCCACGAGCAGTACTTC.

This rearrangement joins TRBV28 to TRBJ1-5; D gene ambiguous. Trimming shortened V by 10 bases and J by 7 bases, and 17 bases separated the two germline ends. The germline gives CDR1 MDHEN, CDR2 SYDVKM. The CDR3 consists of 13 residues. CDR3 sequence: CATRRGFGQPQHF. For the CDR3, the DNA is TGTGCCACCAGGCGGGGTTTTGGGCAGCCCCAGCATTTT.

This chain links TRBV6-6 with TRBJ2-7; D is possibly TRBD1 (6 bases). The CDR3 runs 14 residues. Per the germline V gene, CDR1 is MNHNY and CDR2 is SVGAGI (reference sequence). Trimming removed 2 bases from V and 3 bases from J, with 11 bases in between. The CDR3 region is CASSYRTDFYEQYF. DNA of the CDR3: TGTGCCAGCAGTTACAGGACAGATTTCTACGAGCAGTACTTC.

This sequence joins TRBV6-5 and TRBJ2-1, with TRBD1 matching over 7 bases. The J segment lost 8 bases and the V segment lost 3 bases, leaving 10 bases of the junction unmatched. Per the germline V gene, CDR1 is MNHEY and CDR2 is SVGAGI. This CDR3 is built from 15 residues. The CDR3 protein is CASSYTAGGYDEQFF. CDR3 DNA sequence: TGTGCCAGCAGTTATACGGCAGGGGGATACGATGAGCAGTTCTTC.

On this clone itself: Germline is not matched at one junction end, which may reflect a read error. V usage is TRBV7-7 and J usage is TRBJ2-3; maybe TRBD2 (6 bases). CDR3 length: 15 amino acids. CDR1 and CDR2 from the germline V gene are SSHAT and FNYEAQ (reference sequence). CDR3 protein: CASSLEGLSTDTQYF. CDR3 nucleotides: TGTGCTAGCAGCTTAGAGGGACTGAGCACAGATACGCAGTATTTT.

A single count supports this clone. The rearrangement uses TRBV28 and TRBJ2-7; 9 nucleotides agree with TRBD2. V lost 6 bases and J lost 2; bases outside the gene matches: 8. CDR1 and CDR2 from the germline V gene are MDHEN and SYDVKM. The CDR3 length is 15 residues. For the CDR3, the DNA is TGTGCCAGCAGCTCCTGGGCGGGAGGGGCCTACGAGCAGTACTTC. Its translation: CASSSWAGGAYEQYF. The variable domain in full, with the rest retrieved from reference TRBV28 and TRBJ2-7, is DVKVTQSSRYLVKRTGEKVFLECVQDMDHENMFWYRQDPGLGLRLIYFSYDVKMKEKGDIPEGYSVSREKKERFSLILESASTNQTSMYLCASSSWAGGAYEQYFGPGTRLTVT.

The chain has TRBV12-2 and TRBJ2-1. TRBV12-2 constitutes a pseudogene. CDR3 length: 12 residues. Written as DNA, the CDR3 is TGTGCAAGTCGCCCCGTAACCAATGAGCAGTTCTTC. This sequence encodes CASRPVTNEQFF.

This sequence joins TRBV25-1 and TRBJ2-7, with 7 positions matching TRBD1. From germline, CDR1 is MGHDK and CDR2 SYGVNS. The CDR3 contains 18 residues. Trimming cost V 4 bases and J 5 bases; bases outside gene matches: 20. CDR3 DNA: TGTGCCAGCAGTGCACCAAATTCTGTTGTTGGGGACAGAAACGAGCAGTACTTC. This codes for CASSAPNSVVGDRNEQYF.

V is TRBV7-2 and J is TRBJ1-5; D remains unclear. V was pared by 2 bases and J by 7 bases, with 15 bases between. This CDR3 contains 15 residues. Germline V gene sequence: CDR1 SGHTA, CDR2 FQGNSA. CDR3 DNA sequence: TGTGCCAGCAGCTTATCCGACACTCTCGGGCAGCCCCAGCATTTT. Translating it yields CASSLSDTLGQPQHF.

The chain couples TRBV9 to TRBJ2-3; no clear D. V lost 5 bases, J lost 2 bases, and 9 bases lay in between. The CDR3 is 13 residues long. Germline V lookup: CDR1 SGDLS, CDR2 YYNGEE. The CDR3 DNA is TGTGCCAGCAGTTCGTACCCCACAGATACGCAGTATTTT. It is translated as CASSSYPTDTQYF.

The sample holds one count of this clone. J is TRBJ2-1 and V is TRBV6-5; D possibly uses TRBD1 or TRBD2 (6 bases each). The CDR3 is 15 amino acids. The germline V gene encodes CDR1 MNHEY and CDR2 SVGAGI. Trimming took 0 bases from V and 7 from J, leaving 13 bases between them. CDR3 sequence: CASSYSGGAGNEQFF. Here the CDR3 DNA reads TGTGCCAGCAGTTACTCGGGGGGCGCGGGGAATGAGCAGTTCTTC.